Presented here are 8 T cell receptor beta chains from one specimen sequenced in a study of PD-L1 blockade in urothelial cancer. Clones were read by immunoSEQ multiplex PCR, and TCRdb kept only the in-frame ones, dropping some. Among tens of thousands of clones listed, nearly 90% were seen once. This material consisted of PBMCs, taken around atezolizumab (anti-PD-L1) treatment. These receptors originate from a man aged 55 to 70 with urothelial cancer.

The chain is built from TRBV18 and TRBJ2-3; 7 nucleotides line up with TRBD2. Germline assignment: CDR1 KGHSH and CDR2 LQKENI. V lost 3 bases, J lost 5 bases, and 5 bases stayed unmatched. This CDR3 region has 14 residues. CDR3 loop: CASSPLPGGDTQYF. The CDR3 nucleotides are TGTGCCAGCTCACCTCTCCCGGGGGGAGATACGCAGTATTTT.

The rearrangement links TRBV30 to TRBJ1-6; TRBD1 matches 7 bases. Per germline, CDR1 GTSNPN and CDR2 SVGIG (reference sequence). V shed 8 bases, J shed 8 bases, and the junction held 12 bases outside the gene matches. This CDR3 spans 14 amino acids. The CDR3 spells CAGQAAGSYSPLHF. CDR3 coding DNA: TGTGCCGGACAGGCCGCCGGATCGTATTCACCCCTCCACTTT.

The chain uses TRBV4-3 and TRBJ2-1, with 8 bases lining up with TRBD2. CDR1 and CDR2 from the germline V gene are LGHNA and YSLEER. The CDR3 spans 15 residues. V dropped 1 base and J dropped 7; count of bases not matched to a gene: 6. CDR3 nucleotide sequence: TGCGCCAGCAGCCAAGCACGGGGGGGGGAGAATGAGCAGTTCTTC. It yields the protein CASSQARGGENEQFF.

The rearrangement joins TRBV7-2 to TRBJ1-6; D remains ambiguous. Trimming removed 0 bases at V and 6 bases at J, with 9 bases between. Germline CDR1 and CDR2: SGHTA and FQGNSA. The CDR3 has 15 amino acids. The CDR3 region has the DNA TGTGCCAGCAGCTTAGCACGGTTCCCTAATTCACCCCTCCACTTT. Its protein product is CASSLARFPNSPLHF.

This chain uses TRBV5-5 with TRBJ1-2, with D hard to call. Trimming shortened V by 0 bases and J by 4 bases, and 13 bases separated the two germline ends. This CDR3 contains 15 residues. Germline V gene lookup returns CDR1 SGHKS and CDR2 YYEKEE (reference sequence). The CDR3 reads CASSLGTLGGYGYTF. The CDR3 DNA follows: TGTGCCAGCAGCTTGGGCACCCTGGGAGGCTATGGCTACACCTTC.

The CDR3 loop is CAWSVLGVRGGYTF. In DNA, the CDR3 is TGTGCCTGGAGTGTACTGGGTGTTCGGGGTGGCTACACCTTC. The chain is built from TRBV30 and TRBJ1-2; the D is unclear. Between the trimmed V and J ends, which lost 0 bases and 7 bases, there was a span of 15 bases. The length of the CDR3 is 14 residues. Germline V gives CDR1 GTSNPN, CDR2 SVGIG (reference sequence).

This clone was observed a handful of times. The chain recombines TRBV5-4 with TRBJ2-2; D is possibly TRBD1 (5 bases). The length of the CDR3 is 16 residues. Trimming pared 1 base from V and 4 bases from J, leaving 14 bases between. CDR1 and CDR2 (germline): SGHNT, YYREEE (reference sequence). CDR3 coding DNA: TGTGCCAGCAGCTTGTTTACAGGCGGTCGCACCGGGGAGCTGTTTTTT. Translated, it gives CASSLFTGGRTGELFF.

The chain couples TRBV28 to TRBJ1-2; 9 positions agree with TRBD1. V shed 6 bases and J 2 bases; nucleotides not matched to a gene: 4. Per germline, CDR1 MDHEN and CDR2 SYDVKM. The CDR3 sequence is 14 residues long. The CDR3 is CASRRQGGNYGYTF. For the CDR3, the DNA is TGTGCCAGCAGACGACAGGGGGGCAACTATGGCTACACCTTC.